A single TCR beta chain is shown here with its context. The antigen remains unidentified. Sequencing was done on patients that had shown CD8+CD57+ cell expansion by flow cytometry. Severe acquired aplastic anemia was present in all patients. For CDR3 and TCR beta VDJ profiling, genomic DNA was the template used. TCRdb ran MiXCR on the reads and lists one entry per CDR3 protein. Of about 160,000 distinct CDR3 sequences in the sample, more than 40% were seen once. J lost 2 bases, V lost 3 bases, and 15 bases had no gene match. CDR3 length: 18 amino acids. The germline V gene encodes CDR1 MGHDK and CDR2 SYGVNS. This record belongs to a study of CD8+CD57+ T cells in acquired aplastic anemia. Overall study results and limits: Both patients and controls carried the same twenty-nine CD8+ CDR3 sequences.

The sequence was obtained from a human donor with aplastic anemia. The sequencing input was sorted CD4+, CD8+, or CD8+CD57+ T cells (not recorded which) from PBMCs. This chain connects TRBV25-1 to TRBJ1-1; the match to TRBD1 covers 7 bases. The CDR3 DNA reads TGTGCCAGCAGTGACCATATCTCCCTCCAGGGGGTTAACACTGAAGCTTTCTTT. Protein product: CASSDHISLQGVNTEAFF.